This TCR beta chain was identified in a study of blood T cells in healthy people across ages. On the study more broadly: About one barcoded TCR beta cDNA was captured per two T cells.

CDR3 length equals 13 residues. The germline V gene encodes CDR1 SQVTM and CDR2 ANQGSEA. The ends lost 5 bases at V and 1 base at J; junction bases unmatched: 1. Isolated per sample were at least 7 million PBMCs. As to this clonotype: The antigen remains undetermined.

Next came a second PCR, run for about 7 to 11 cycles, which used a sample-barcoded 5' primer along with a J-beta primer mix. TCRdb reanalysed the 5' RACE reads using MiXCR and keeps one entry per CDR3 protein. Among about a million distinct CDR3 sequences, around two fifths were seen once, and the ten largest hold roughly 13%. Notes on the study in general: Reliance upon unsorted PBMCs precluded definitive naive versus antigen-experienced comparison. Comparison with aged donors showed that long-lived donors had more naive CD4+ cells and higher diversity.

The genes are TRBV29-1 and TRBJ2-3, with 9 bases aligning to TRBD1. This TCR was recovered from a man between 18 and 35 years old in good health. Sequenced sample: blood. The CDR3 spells CSVRTGGTDTQYF. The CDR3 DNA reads TGCAGCGTTAGGACAGGGGGCACAGATACGCAGTATTTT.